This T cell receptor beta chain was sequenced for a study of blood T cell repertoires in COVID-19. Trimming left V 6 bases short and J 1 base short, with 24 bases between. Germline lookup yields CDR1 KGHSH and CDR2 LQKENI. CDR3 size: 19 residues. Repertoires were generated with immunoSEQ multiplex PCR, while TCRdb's copy carries only in-frame clones and drops some. Among approximately 210,000 clones listed, approximately 82% were seen once. Sequencing input: PBMCs or T cells enriched from blood (not recorded which). The clonotype was recovered from a man aged 40-49 years who had recovered from COVID-19. This sequence joins TRBV18 and TRBJ2-2; TRBD1 might be the D (6 bases). CDR3 DNA: TGTGCCAGCTCTACCTTGCGATACATTACAGGGATGAACACCGGGGAGCTGTTTTTT. Encoded protein: CASSTLRYITGMNTGELFF. Looking up the rest from reference TRBV18 and TRBJ2-2 gives the full variable domain: NAGVMQNPRHLVRRRGQEARLRCSPMKGHSHVYWYRQLPEEGLKFMVYLQKENIIDESGMPKERFSAEFPKEGPSILRIQQVVRGDSAAYFCASSTLRYITGMNTGELFFGEGSRLTVL.